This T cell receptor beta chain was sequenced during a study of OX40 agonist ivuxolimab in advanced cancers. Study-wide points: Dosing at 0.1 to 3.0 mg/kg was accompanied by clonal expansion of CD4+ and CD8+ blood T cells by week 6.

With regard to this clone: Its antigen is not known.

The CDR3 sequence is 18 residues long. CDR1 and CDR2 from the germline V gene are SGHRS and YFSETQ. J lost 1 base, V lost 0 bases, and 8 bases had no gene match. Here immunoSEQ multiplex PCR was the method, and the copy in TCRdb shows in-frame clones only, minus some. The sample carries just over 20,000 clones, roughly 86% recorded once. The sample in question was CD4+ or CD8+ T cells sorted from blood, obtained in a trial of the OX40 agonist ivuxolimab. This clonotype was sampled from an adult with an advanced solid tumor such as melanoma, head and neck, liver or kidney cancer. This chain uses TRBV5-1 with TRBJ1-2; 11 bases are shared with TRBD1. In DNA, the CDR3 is TGCGCCAGCAGCTTGGCGGGTGGACAGGGGGCCAGTAACTATGGCTACACCTTC. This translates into CASSLAGGQGASNYGYTF. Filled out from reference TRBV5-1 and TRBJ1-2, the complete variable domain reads KAGVTQTPRYLIKTRGQQVTLSCSPISGHRSVSWYQQTPGQGLQFLFEYFSETQRNKGNFPGRFSGRQFSNSRSEMNVSTLELGDSALYLCASSLAGGQGASNYGYTFGSGTRLTVV.